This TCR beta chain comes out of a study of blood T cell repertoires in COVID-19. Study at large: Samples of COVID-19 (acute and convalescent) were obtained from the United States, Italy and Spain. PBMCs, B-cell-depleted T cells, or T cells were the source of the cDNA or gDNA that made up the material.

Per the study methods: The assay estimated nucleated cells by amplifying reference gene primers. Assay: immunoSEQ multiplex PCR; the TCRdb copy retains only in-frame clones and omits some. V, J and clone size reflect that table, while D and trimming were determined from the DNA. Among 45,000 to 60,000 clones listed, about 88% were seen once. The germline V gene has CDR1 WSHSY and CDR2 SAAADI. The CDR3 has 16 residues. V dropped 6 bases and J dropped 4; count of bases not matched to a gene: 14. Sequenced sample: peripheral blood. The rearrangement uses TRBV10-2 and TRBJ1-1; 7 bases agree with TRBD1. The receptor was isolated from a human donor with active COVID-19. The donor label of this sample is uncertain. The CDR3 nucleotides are TGCGCCAGCAGCAGGACAGGTTTAGAGTTGGTCACTGAAGCTTTCTTT. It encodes CASSRTGLELVTEAFF.